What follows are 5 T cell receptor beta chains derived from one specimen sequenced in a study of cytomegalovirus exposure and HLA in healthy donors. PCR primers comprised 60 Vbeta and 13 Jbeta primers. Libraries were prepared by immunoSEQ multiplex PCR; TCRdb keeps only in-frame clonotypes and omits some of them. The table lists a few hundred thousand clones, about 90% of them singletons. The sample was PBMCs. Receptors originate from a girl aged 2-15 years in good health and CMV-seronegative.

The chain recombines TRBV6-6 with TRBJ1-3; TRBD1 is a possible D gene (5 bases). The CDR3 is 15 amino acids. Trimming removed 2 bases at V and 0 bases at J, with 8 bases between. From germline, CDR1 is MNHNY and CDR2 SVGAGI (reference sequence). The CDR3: CASSYGHNSGNTIYF. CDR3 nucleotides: TGTGCCAGCAGTTACGGACACAACTCTGGAAACACCATATATTTT.

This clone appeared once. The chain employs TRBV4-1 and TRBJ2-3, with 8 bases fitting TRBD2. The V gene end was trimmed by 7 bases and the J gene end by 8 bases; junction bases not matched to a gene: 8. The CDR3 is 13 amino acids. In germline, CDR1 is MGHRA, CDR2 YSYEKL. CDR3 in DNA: TGCGCCAGCAAGAGGACTAGCATCAGTACGCAGTATTTT. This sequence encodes CASKRTSISTQYF.

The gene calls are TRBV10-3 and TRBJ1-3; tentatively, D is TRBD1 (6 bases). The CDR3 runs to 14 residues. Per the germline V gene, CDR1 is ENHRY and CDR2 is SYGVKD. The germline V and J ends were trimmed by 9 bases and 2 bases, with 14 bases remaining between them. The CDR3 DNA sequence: TGTGCCATTTTAGCCCCAGGGGCTGGAAACACCATATATTTT. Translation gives CAILAPGAGNTIYF.

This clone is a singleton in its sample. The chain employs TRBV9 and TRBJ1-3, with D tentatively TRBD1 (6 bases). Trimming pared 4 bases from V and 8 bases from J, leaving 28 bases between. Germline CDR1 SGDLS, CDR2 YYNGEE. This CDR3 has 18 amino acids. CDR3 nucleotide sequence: TGTGCCAGCAGCACACGGACAGAGGGCACTATGGTGGGGGACACCATATATTTT. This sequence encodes CASSTRTEGTMVGDTIYF. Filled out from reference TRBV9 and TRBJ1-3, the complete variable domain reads DSGVTQTPKHLITATGQRVTLRCSPRSGDLSVYWYQQSLDQGLQFLIQYYNGEERAKGNILERFSAQQFPDLHSELNLSSLELGDSALYFCASSTRTEGTMVGDTIYFGEGSWLTVV.

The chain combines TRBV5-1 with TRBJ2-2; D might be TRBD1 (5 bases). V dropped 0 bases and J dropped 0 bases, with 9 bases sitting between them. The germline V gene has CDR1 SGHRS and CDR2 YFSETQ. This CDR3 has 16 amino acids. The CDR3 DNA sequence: TGCGCCAGCAGCTTGGGGACATTGACGAACACCGGGGAGCTGTTTTTT. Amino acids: CASSLGTLTNTGELFF.